The sequence of this T cell receptor (beta chain) was determined in a study of beta chain features in type 1 diabetes. Note on this clone: Its cognate antigen is unknown.

The investigators reverse transcribed all of the isolated RNA, so they sequenced expressed TCRB transcripts. Sequencing of naive, central memory and regulatory T cell samples gave an average of roughly 3.5 million reads. Profiled with immunoSEQ multiplex PCR; TCRdb holds only in-frame clones, not every one. The table shows 300,000 to 400,000 clones, with approximately 8% occurring only once. General study points: TCRB CDR3s from Type 1 diabetes patients were moderately but significantly shorter in all four CD4+ subsets. Whatever favoring of shorter templates PCR might show would apply equally to patients and controls. Within patients, naive, central memory and Treg TCRB repertoires seemed more similar than within healthy donors.

Germline lookup yields CDR1 SGHAT and CDR2 FQDESV (reference sequence). CDR3 length: 14 residues. V lost 2 bases, J lost 8 bases, and 13 bases lay in between. This sequence joins TRBV11-1 and TRBJ2-4, with D possibly matching TRBD2 (7 bases). Sequenced: central memory CD4+ T cells from blood. This receptor was taken from a woman under 30 in good health. Here the CDR3 reads CASSLRGAKDIQYF. CDR3 nucleotide sequence: TGTGCCAGCAGCTTACGGGGGGCGAAGGACATTCAGTACTTC.